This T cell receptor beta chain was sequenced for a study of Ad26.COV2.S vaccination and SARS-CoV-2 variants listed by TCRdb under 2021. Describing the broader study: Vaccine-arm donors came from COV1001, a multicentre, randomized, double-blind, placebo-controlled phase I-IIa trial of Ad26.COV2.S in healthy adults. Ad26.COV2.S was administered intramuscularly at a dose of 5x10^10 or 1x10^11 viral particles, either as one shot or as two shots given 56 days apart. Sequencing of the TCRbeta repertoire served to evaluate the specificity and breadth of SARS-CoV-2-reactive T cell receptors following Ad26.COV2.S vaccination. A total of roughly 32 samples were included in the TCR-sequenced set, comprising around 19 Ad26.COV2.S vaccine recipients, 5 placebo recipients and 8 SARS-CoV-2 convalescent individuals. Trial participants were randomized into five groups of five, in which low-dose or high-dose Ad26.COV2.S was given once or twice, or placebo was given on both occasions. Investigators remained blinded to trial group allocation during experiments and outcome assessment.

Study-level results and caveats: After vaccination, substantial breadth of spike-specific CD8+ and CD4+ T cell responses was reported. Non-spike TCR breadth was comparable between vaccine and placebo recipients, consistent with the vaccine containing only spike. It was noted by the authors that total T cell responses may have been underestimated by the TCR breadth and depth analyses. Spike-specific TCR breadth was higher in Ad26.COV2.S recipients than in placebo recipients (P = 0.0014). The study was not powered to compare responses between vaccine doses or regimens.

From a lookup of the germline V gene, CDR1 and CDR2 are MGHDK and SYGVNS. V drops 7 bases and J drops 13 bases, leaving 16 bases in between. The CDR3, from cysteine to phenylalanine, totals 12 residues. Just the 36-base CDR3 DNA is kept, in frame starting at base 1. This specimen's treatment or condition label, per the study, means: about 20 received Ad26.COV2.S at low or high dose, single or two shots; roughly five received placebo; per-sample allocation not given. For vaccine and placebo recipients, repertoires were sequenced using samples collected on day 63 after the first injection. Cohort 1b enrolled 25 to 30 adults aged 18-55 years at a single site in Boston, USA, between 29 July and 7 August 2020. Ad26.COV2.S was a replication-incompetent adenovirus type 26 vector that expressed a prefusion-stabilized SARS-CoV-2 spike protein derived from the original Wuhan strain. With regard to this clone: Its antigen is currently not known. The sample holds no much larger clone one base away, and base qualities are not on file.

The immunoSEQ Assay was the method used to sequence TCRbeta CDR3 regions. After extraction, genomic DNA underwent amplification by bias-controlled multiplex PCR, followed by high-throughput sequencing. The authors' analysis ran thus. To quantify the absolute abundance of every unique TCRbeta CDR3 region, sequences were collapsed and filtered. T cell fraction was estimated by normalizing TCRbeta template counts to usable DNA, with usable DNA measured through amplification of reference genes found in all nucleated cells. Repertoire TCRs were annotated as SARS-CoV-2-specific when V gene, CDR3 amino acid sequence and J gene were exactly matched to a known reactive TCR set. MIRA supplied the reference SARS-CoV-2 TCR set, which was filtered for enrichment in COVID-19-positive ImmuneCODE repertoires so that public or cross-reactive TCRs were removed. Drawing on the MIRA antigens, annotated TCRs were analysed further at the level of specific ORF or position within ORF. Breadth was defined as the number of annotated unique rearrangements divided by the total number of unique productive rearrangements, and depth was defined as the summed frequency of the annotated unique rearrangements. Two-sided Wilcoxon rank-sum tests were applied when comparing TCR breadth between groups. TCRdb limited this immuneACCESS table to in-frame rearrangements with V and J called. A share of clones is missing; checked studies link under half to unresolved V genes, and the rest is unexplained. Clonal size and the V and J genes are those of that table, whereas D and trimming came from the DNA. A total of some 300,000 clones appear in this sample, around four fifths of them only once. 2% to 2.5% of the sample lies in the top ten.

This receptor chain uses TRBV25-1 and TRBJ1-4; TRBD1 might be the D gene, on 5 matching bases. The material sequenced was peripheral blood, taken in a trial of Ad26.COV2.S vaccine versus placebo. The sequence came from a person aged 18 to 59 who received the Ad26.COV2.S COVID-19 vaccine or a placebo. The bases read TGTGCCAGCACCCCGGGACTGCCGCTACTGTTTTTT. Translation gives CASTPGLPLLFF.